What follows describes a single T cell receptor beta chain. What it binds is unknown. The data were taken from a study of early T cells in non-severe SARS-CoV-2 infection. Across the study: Sequencing input comprised bulk RNA from unsorted whole blood; chain pairing was not available. Notes on the study in general: Private and CD4 specificities were missed by VDJdb matching, which favored anti-spike CD8 responses.

TCRdb redid the calling of the 5' RACE reads with MiXCR, one entry per CDR3 protein. The repertoire includes 60,000 or so distinct CDR3 sequences, over 10% of them detected once, and approximately 1.3% sits in the top ten. V shed 6 bases, J shed 9 bases, and the junction held 9 bases outside the gene matches. The CDR3 has 14 amino acids. Looked up from germline, CDR1 is SQVTM and CDR2 is ANQGSEA. Sequenced material: whole blood, taken at baseline. The receptor was derived from an adult who was a healthcare worker with PCR-confirmed SARS-CoV-2 infection or an uninfected control (not recorded which). V usage is TRBV29-1 and J usage is TRBJ2-1; 12 nucleotides line up with TRBD2. The CDR3 region has the DNA TGCAGCGTAGATAGACTAGCGGGGGAGGGTGAGCAGTTCTTC. Translating it yields CSVDRLAGEGEQFF.